Listed below are T cell receptor beta chains from one sample, sequenced in a study of T-cell reconstitution after alpha-beta-depleted transplantation in children. A single record per CDR3 protein comes from TCRdb applying MiXCR to the PCR reads. This sample carries 260,000 or so distinct CDR3 sequences, approximately 12% of them seen once, and the ten largest clones take approximately 2.9%. Material: PBMCs from the stem cell graft donor, obtained from the stem cell graft. The receptor source for this set is a human donor who donated a stem cell graft to a child with acute lymphoblastic leukemia. Each CDR3 is given with its conserved first and last residue. Fields, in order: clone size, D gene, J gene, V gene, CDR3 DNA, CDR3 protein. The D gene is left open where the match is weak. Some rows have no size entry. The others give once, few or many, or a class for an expanded clone.

many	.	TRBJ1-1	TRBV29-1	TGCAGCGTTAAACAGGCGAACACTGAAGCTTTCTTT	CSVKQANTEAFF
.	TRBD2	TRBJ2-1	TRBV20-1	TGCAGTGCGCGGAAACGGGGGGGCCTTGTGGTTAGTGAGCAGTTCTTC	CSARKRGGLVVSEQFF
many	TRBD2	TRBJ2-3	TRBV29-1	TGCAGCGTTGGACTAGCGGGGGCCAGCACAGATACGCAGTATTTT	CSVGLAGASTDTQYF
many	.	TRBJ1-3	TRBV7-9	TGTGCCAGCAGCTCGGGCGCAGTCTCTGGAAACACCATATATTTT	CASSSGAVSGNTIYF
few	.	TRBJ2-1	TRBV18	TGTGCCAGCTCACCACCGGGGGCAGAATGGCAGTTCTTC	CASSPPGAEWQFF
many	TRBD2	TRBJ2-7	TRBV10-3	TGTGCCATCAGTATGACTAGCGGGAGCGTATACGAGCAGTACTTC	CAISMTSGSVYEQYF
.	.	TRBJ1-6	TRBV20-1	TGCAGTGCTAGGGAGTCTCGGGGGGTAGATTCACCCCTCCACTTT	CSARESRGVDSPLHF
many	.	TRBJ2-2	TRBV20-1	TGCAGTGCTAAGAGCCCCCAGGGGTCCGGGGAGCTGTTTTTT	CSAKSPQGSGELFF
many	.	TRBJ2-5	TRBV28	TGTGCCAGCAGTCACATCCCGACTGGGGAGTTTGGTATTGGGGAGACCCAGTACTTC	CASSHIPTGEFGIGETQYF
many	.	TRBJ2-1	TRBV20-1	TGCAGTGCTAGAGAACCGGATTACAATGAGCAGTTCTTC	CSAREPDYNEQFF
many	.	TRBJ1-6	TRBV12-3/TRBV12-4	TGTGCCAGCAGTTTGTCCCAGGCAGGGAAGAATTCACCCCTCCACTTT	CASSLSQAGKNSPLHF
many	.	TRBJ2-1	TRBV7-2	TGTGCCAGCAGCTTGGACCGTTCCTACAATGAGCAGTTCTTC	CASSLDRSYNEQFF
many	.	TRBJ2-7	TRBV19	TGTGCCAGTAGTACTCAGGGCTACGAGCAGTACTTC	CASSTQGYEQYF
many	.	TRBJ2-2	TRBV7-2	TGTGCCAGCAGCTCCCTAAGCGGGTCGAACACCGGGGAGCTGTTTTTT	CASSSLSGSNTGELFF
few	.	TRBJ1-4	TRBV7-8	TGTGCCAGCAGCTTAGGGGTAACCAGGGGCAGAAATGAAAAACTGTTTTTT	CASSLGVTRGRNEKLFF
many	TRBD2	TRBJ2-5	TRBV28	TGTGCCAGCAGTTCGGCCGGGAGGGAAGAGACCCAGTACTTC	CASSSAGREETQYF
many	.	TRBJ2-2	TRBV10-3	TGTGCCACCGAGGACAGACCGAACACCGGGGAGCTGTTTTTT	CATEDRPNTGELFF
.	TRBD1	TRBJ1-6	TRBV4-3	TGCGCCAGCAGCCGTTCAAGCACGGGACAGGGTAATTCACCCCTCCACTTT	CASSRSSTGQGNSPLHF
many	.	TRBJ2-5	TRBV7-9	TGTGCCAGCAGCCTTAGGGGCGGGGCAGAGACCCAGTACTTC	CASSLRGGAETQYF
few	TRBD2	TRBJ2-7	TRBV28	TGTGCCAGCAGTCCGGGGGGACGGCCTCCCTACGAGCAGTACTTC	CASSPGGRPPYEQYF
many	.	TRBJ1-1	TRBV5-1	TGCGCCAGCAGCTTGGAGGTGGGGAAGAACACTGAAGCTTTCTTT	CASSLEVGKNTEAFF
few	.	TRBJ1-6	TRBV6-1	TGTGCCAGCAGCCCCTTTGGCAGGGTCAATAATTCACCCCTCCACTTT	CASSPFGRVNNSPLHF
many	TRBD1	TRBJ1-2	TRBV7-9	TGTGCCAGCAGCTTTTCCGACAGGGGGATCTATGGCTACACCTTC	CASSFSDRGIYGYTF
many	.	TRBJ2-4	TRBV7-9	TGTGCCAGCTCCGGGGTGGAAAATAGGGACATTCAGTACTTC	CASSGVENRDIQYF
many	TRBD2	TRBJ2-4	TRBV12-3/TRBV12-4	TGTGCCAGCAGTATACCTAGCGGGGGGGCGGACATTCAGTACTTC	CASSIPSGGADIQYF
.	TRBD1	TRBJ2-1	TRBV11-2	TGTGCCAGCAGCATTAGGCCCCCACGGGACAGGGCCTTCAATGAGCAGTTCTTC	CASSIRPPRDRAFNEQFF
many	TRBD1	TRBJ1-1	TRBV19	TGTGCCAGCAAACCGGGACAGAGAAACACTGAAGCTTTCTTT	CASKPGQRNTEAFF
many	TRBD2	TRBJ2-3	TRBV20-1	TGCAGTGCTAGAGGTCTAGCGGGGGCTCTCCCCAACACAGATACGCAGTATTTT	CSARGLAGALPNTDTQYF
many	.	TRBJ2-7	TRBV27	TGTGCCAGCAGAAGAGGCTTGGGTGAGCAGTACTTC	CASRRGLGEQYF
many	TRBD2	TRBJ2-3	TRBV9	TGTGCCAGGACAGGGAAAAGCGGGAGGGCATTCACAGATACGCAGTATTTT	CARTGKSGRAFTDTQYF
many	.	TRBJ2-3	TRBV5-4	TGTGCCAGCAGCTCGGACAGCCACACAGATACGCAGTATTTT	CASSSDSHTDTQYF
many	.	TRBJ2-4	TRBV20-1	TGCAGTGCTAGAGAAAGACAGCTGCTAGCCAAAAACATTCAGTACTTC	CSARERQLLAKNIQYF
many	.	TRBJ1-5	TRBV15	TGTGCCACCAGCAGAGGGGGGGACAGCAATCAGCCCCAGCATTTT	CATSRGGDSNQPQHF
.	.	TRBJ2-7	TRBV7-2	TGTGCCAGCAGCGTTTTCACTAGAGGGGGCGAGCAGTACTTC	CASSVFTRGGEQYF
many	TRBD2	TRBJ2-1	TRBV4-1	TGCGCCAGCAGCCAACCGACTAAGCGGGGGGGCAATGAGCAGTTCTTC	CASSQPTKRGGNEQFF
.	.	TRBJ2-5	TRBV24-1	TGTGCCACCAGTGATCCATTGACAGCAGAGACCCAGTACTTC	CATSDPLTAETQYF
many	.	TRBJ2-7	TRBV6-2/TRBV6-3	TGTGCCAGCAGGGGCTGGGCCTACGAGCAGTACTTC	CASRGWAYEQYF
many	.	TRBJ1-2	TRBV5-1	TGCGCCAGCAGCGCCAACAATGGCTACACCTTC	CASSANNGYTF
many	.	TRBJ2-3	TRBV5-1	TGCGCCAGCAGCTTGTATCAGCCGACAGATACGCAGTATTTT	CASSLYQPTDTQYF
few	TRBD1	TRBJ2-2	TRBV20-1	TGCTGTGCTAGAAAACCGGGACAGGGCGCCACCGGGGAGCTGTTTTTT	CCARKPGQGATGELFF
many	.	TRBJ2-1	TRBV12-3/TRBV12-4	TGTGCCAGCAGTACGAGCGGGTTCAGGGATGAGCAGTTCTTC	CASSTSGFRDEQFF
many	.	TRBJ2-7	TRBV6-1	TGTGCCAGCACCTTAACGGGACGGGTCTACGAGCAGTACTTC	CASTLTGRVYEQYF
many	.	TRBJ2-7	TRBV4-3	TGCGCCAGCAGCCAAGTTTACGGCAGTAGTCCCTACGAGCAGTACTTC	CASSQVYGSSPYEQYF
many	.	TRBJ2-3	TRBV20-1	TGCAGTGCTACTCAGCCGTCCCGCGGCACAGATACGCAGTATTTT	CSATQPSRGTDTQYF
many	.	TRBJ2-1	TRBV29-1	TGCAGCGCAGGGGGAGGGCGGGGGCCATCCTACAATGAGCAGTTCTTC	CSAGGGRGPSYNEQFF
few	.	TRBJ2-2	TRBV27	TGTGCCAGCAGCCTCTCTCGAGGAAACACCGGGGAGCTGTTTTTT	CASSLSRGNTGELFF
many	.	TRBJ2-3	TRBV7-3	TGTGCCAGCAGCCTCGGGTCCCGTCCAAATACGCAGTATTTT	CASSLGSRPNTQYF
.	.	TRBJ2-1	TRBV20-1	TGCAGTGCTAGATTAAGCGGGTCATACAATGAGCAGTTCTTC	CSARLSGSYNEQFF
many	.	TRBJ2-3	TRBV14	TGTGCCAGCAGCCAAGTCTTACTCCTTGGCACAGATACGCAGTATTTT	CASSQVLLLGTDTQYF